This is a list of T cell receptor beta chains from one sample in a study of PD-1 blockade in classical Hodgkin lymphoma. Sequenced by immunoSEQ multiplex PCR; TCRdb stores in-frame clones only, minus some. Of 15,000 to 17,000 clones detected, just over 85% appear once; the ten largest clones hold roughly 0.77%. What was sequenced was CD4+ T cells from blood. Receptor source: a human donor with classical Hodgkin lymphoma. The CDR3 runs from the conserved cysteine through the conserved F or W. Fields, in order: clone size, V gene, CDR3 length, J gene, D gene, CDR3 DNA, CDR3 protein. The D gene is left open where the match is weak. Expanded clones are given a class, and other clones once, few, many or no size at all.

size: -
V: TRBV7-9
length: 14
J: TRBJ2-1
D: -
DNA: TGTGCCAGCAGCGTAGGTCGGCAAGGCTATGAGCAGTTCTTC
CDR3: CASSVGRQGYEQFF

size: -
V: TRBV5-1
length: 12
J: TRBJ1-1
D: -
DNA: TGCGCCAGCAGCCGTCCGGGGCCTGAAGCTTTCTTT
CDR3: CASSRPGPEAFF

size: -
V: TRBV5-5
length: 16
J: TRBJ1-5
D: -
DNA: TGTGCCAGCAGCTTGCGGGGGCTAGGGGGCAATCAGCCCCAGCATTTT
CDR3: CASSLRGLGGNQPQHF

size: -
V: TRBV11-3
length: 13
J: TRBJ1-1
D: -
DNA: TGTGCCAGCAGCACCCGGAGTACCTCTGAAGCTTTCTTT
CDR3: CASSTRSTSEAFF

size: -
V: TRBV27
length: 14
J: TRBJ2-7
D: TRBD1
DNA: TGTGCCAGCAGCCTAACAGGGGGCCGCTACGAGCAGTACTTC
CDR3: CASSLTGGRYEQYF

size: -
V: TRBV10-3
length: 14
J: TRBJ2-1
D: -
DNA: TGTGCCACCCTACACGGGACGGTGTACAATGAGCAGTTCTTC
CDR3: CATLHGTVYNEQFF

size: -
V: TRBV30
length: 11
J: TRBJ2-7
D: -
DNA: TGTGCCTGGAGCCTACTCGACGAGCAGTACTTC
CDR3: CAWSLLDEQYF

size: -
V: TRBV19
length: 16
J: TRBJ2-3
D: TRBD2
DNA: TGTGCCAGTAGTCCAACGAGCGGGAGGGTCACAGATACGCAGTATTTT
CDR3: CASSPTSGRVTDTQYF

size: -
V: TRBV7-9
length: 13
J: TRBJ1-1
D: -
DNA: TGTGCCAGCAGCACTTACAGGAACACTGAAGCTTTCTTT
CDR3: CASSTYRNTEAFF

size: -
V: TRBV30
length: 16
J: TRBJ2-7
D: TRBD2
DNA: TGTGCCTGGATCGGGACTAGCGGGAGGGTAGGCTACGAGCAGTACTTC
CDR3: CAWIGTSGRVGYEQYF

size: -
V: TRBV19
length: 14
J: TRBJ2-1
D: -
DNA: TGTGCCAGTAGCCACCGCGGGATGGCAAATGAGCAGTTCTTC
CDR3: CASSHRGMANEQFF

size: once
V: TRBV18
length: 13
J: TRBJ2-4
D: -
DNA: TGTGCCAGCTCTCCCGGGGGACGGGACATTCAGTACTTC
CDR3: CASSPGGRDIQYF

size: -
V: TRBV19
length: 16
J: TRBJ2-1
D: TRBD1
DNA: TGTGCCAGTAGTACCACCGGGACAGGGGGCTACAATGAGCAGTTCTTC
CDR3: CASSTTGTGGYNEQFF

size: few
V: TRBV27
length: 14
J: TRBJ2-3
D: -
DNA: TGTGCCAGCAGTTTAAACTCCCCACCAGATACGCAGTATTTT
CDR3: CASSLNSPPDTQYF

size: once
V: TRBV19
length: 14
J: TRBJ1-4
D: -
DNA: TGTGCCAGTAGTATAGGAGGCCCGGTAGAAAAACTGTTTTTT
CDR3: CASSIGGPVEKLFF

size: -
V: TRBV7-3
length: 17
J: TRBJ2-3
D: -
DNA: TGTGCCAGCAGCCTAACTGCCCGTGGGGCAAGCACAGATACGCAGTATTTT
CDR3: CASSLTARGASTDTQYF